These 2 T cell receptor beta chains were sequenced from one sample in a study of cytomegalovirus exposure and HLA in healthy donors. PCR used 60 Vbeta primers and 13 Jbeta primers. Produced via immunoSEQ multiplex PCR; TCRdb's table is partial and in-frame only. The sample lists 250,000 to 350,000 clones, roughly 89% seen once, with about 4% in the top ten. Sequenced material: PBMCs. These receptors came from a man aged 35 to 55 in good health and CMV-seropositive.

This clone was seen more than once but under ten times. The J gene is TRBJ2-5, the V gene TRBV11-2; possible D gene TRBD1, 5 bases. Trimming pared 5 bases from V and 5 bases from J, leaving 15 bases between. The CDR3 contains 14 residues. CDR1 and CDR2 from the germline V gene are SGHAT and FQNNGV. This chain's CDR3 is CASSRVGASETQYF. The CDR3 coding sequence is TGTGCCAGCAGCCGAGTTGGGGCTTCGGAGACCCAGTACTTC.

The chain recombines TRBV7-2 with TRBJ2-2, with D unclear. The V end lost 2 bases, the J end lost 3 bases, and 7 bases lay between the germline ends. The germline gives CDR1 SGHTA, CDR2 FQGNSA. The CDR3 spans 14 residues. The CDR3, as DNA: TGTGCCAGCAGCTTATCTCCGTACACCGGGGAGCTGTTTTTT. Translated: CASSLSPYTGELFF.